This T cell receptor beta chain was captured in a study of early stage breast cancer tumors. The CDR3 spans 14 residues. The germline CDR1 and CDR2 sequences are SGHNT and YYREEE (reference sequence). Trimming removed 0 bases from V and 4 bases from J; junction bases left unmatched: 1. TCRdb's table, derived via immunoSEQ multiplex PCR, lists solely in-frame clones and lacks some. The table has nearly 70,000 clones, about 85% seen once; the top ten hold 4.7%. The TCR originated in a person aged 35-55 years with breast cancer. Sequenced: blood. The chain has TRBV5-4 and TRBJ2-5; 9 bases align to TRBD1. The CDR3, as DNA: TGTGCCAGCAGCTTGGTGGACAGGGGAGAGACCCAGTACTTC. It yields the protein CASSLVDRGETQYF.